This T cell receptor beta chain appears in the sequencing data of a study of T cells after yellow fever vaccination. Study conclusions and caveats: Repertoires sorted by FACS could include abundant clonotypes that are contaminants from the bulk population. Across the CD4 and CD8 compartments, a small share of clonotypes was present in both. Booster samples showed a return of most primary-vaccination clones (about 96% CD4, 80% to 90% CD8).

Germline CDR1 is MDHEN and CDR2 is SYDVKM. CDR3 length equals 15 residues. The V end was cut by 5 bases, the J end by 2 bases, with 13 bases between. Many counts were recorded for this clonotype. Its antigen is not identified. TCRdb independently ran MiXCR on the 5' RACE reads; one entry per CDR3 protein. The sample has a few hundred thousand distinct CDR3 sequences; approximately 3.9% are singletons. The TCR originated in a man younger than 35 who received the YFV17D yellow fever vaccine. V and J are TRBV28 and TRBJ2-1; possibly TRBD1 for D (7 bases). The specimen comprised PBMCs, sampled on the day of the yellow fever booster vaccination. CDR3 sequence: CASSGRGTAYNEQFF. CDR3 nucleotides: TGTGCCAGCAGTGGACGCGGGACAGCCTACAATGAGCAGTTCTTC.